Below, 16 T cell receptor beta chains from the same sample are listed, as sequenced in a study of regulatory T cells in long-lasting Graves disease. As for time point: persistent/refractory GD, antithyroid drugs over 5 years with positive TRAb. Generation of the TCR library employed RNA extracted from PBMCs. In building TCR beta libraries, iRepertoire HTBI primers were used together with Arm-PCR of CDR3 regions. TCRdb analysed the multiplex PCR reads with MiXCR anew, one entry per CDR3 protein. Among hundreds of thousands of distinct CDR3 sequences, around a fifth were seen once, and the ten largest hold around 7%. The sample was peripheral blood mononuclear cells (PBMCs), taken when the disease was refractory, from a patient treated with antithyroid drugs. Receptors originate from a female donor with Graves disease.

On this clonotype itself: A read error may account for a junction end that differs from germline. J is TRBJ1-1 and V is TRBV3-1; the D is unclear. The CDR3 spans 11 residues. The V gene's germline CDR1 is LGHDT and CDR2 YNNKEL (reference sequence). This CDR3 reads CTSSQSPAAFF. The DNA of the CDR3 is TGTACCAGCAGCCAATCCCCTGCTGCTTTCTTT.

This clonotype was counted at least ten times. The genes are TRBV11-2 and TRBJ2-5; 9 bases match TRBD1. Germline V gives CDR1 SGHAT, CDR2 FQNNGV. The trim removed 2 bases at V and 2 bases at J, leaving 6 bases unmatched. The CDR3 sequence is 16 residues long. The CDR3 bases are TGTGCCAGCAGCTTACTGACAGGGGGTGAGCAAGAGACCCAGTACTTC. It translates to CASSLLTGGEQETQYF.

This clonotype was observed a handful of times. The J gene is TRBJ2-1, the V gene TRBV7-9; TRBD2 is a possible D gene (6 bases). This CDR3 is built from 14 residues. Germline lookup yields CDR1 SEHNR and CDR2 FQNEAQ (reference sequence). V was clipped by 3 bases and J by 4 bases, with 10 bases between them. The CDR3 nucleotides are TGTGCCAGCAGCTTCATCGGGGGTTACAATGAGCAGTTCTTC. Encoded protein: CASSFIGGYNEQFF.

As regards this clonotype: With a much larger clone just one base away, this may be a read error. V gene TRBV6-4 combines with J gene TRBJ2-5; D unresolved. The CDR3 runs 12 residues. CDR1 and CDR2 from the germline V gene are MRHNA and SNTAGT. CDR3 protein: CASSSRQGTQYF. Written as DNA, the CDR3 is TGTGCCAGCAGTTCTAGGCAAGGGACCCAGTACTTC.

This clonotype appeared many times. The chain links TRBV19 to TRBJ1-6; 7 nucleotides agree with TRBD1. Germline V gene sequence: CDR1 LNHDA, CDR2 SQIVND (reference sequence). J lost 8 bases, V lost 5 bases, and 3 bases had no gene match. The CDR3 has 13 residues. The CDR3 is CASSGTVDSPLHF. The DNA of the CDR3 is TGTGCCAGTAGTGGGACAGTTGATTCACCCCTCCACTTT.

This clonotype showed up just a few times. This chain links TRBV25-1 with TRBJ1-3; D is unclear. This CDR3 has 15 amino acids. Germline assignment: CDR1 MGHDK and CDR2 SYGVNS. V lost 0 bases, J lost 1 base, and 7 bases lay in between. CDR3 coding DNA: TGTGCCAGCAGTGAATATAGGAAATCTGGAAACACCATATATTTT. Translating gives CASSEYRKSGNTIYF.

As regards this clonotype: Possible read error: a much larger clone is one base away. The chain combines TRBV27 with TRBJ2-7; TRBD1 agrees at 7 bases. The CDR3 consists of 16 residues. The germline CDR1 and CDR2 sequences are MNHEY and SMNVEV (reference sequence). Germline trimming cut 4 bases from V and 5 bases from J; bases unmatched to any gene: 14. The CDR3 is CASSYGLGQFLDEQYF. DNA for the CDR3: TGTGCCAGCAGTTACGGGTTGGGACAGTTCCTAGACGAGCAGTACTTC.

In regard to this clonotype: Relative to the germline gene, one junction end is altered; a read error may explain this. V and J are TRBV24-1 and TRBJ1-5; D possibly corresponds to TRBD1 (6 bases). CDR1 KGHDR and CDR2 SFDVKD come from the germline V gene. This CDR3 contains 17 residues. This chain's CDR3 is CATSDSQGFESSQPQHF. Here the CDR3 DNA reads TGTGCCACCAGTGATTCTCAGGGGTTCGAAAGCAGTCAGCCCCAGCATTTT.

This clonotype was counted only a few times. The chain has TRBV5-1 and TRBJ2-7; 8 nucleotides match TRBD1. V shed 4 bases, J shed 2 bases, and the junction held 8 bases outside the gene matches. Germline V gene data show CDR1 as SGHRS and CDR2 as YFSETQ. The CDR3 runs 15 residues. The CDR3 DNA reads as TGCGCCAGCAGCATGTTCCGGACAGGGACCTACGAGCAGTACTTC. Translating gives CASSMFRTGTYEQYF.

This clonotype was seen a few times. The chain carries TRBV6-1 and TRBJ2-5; 11 nucleotides line up with TRBD2. J gave up 5 bases and V 6 bases, and 2 bases lay outside the gene matches. This CDR3 comprises 13 residues. Germline values: CDR1 MNHNS, CDR2 SASEGT. In DNA form, the CDR3 reads TGTGCCAGCAGGACTAGCGGGGTGGAGACCCAGTACTTC. Translation gives CASRTSGVETQYF.

This rearrangement joins TRBV5-1 to TRBJ1-2, with D unclear. Per germline, CDR1 SGHRS and CDR2 YFSETQ. This CDR3 spans 14 amino acids. Trimming took 0 bases from V and 5 from J, leaving 11 bases between them. CDR3 sequence (DNA): TGCGCCAGCAGCTTGGGAACAACTCATTATGGCTACACCTTC. Translated: CASSLGTTHYGYTF.

This clonotype was counted at least ten times. V gene TRBV7-9 combines with J gene TRBJ1-2; D possibly corresponds to TRBD1 (6 bases). This CDR3 is built from 16 residues. Between the trimmed V and J ends, which lost 4 bases and 2 bases, there was a span of 17 bases. Per the germline V gene, CDR1 is SEHNR and CDR2 is FQNEAQ (reference sequence). This CDR3 is CASSSGRGGKNYGYTF. The DNA for the CDR3 is TGTGCCAGCAGCTCAGGTCGGGGGGGCAAGAACTATGGCTACACCTTC.

The J gene is TRBJ2-7, the V gene TRBV29-1; TRBD2 matches at 11 bases. Germline V gene lookup returns CDR1 SQVTM and CDR2 ANQGSEA. V gave up 3 bases and J gave up 6 bases; unmatched junction bases: 7. The CDR3 covers 14 residues. The CDR3 loop reads CSVDLLAGVCEQYF. As DNA, the CDR3 is TGCAGCGTTGACCTACTAGCGGGAGTTTGCGAGCAGTACTTC.

A word on this clonotype: This may come from a read error, since a much larger clone is one base off. This chain uses TRBV12-3 or TRBV12-4 with TRBJ1-5, with a weak D call TRBD1 (6 bases). The CDR3 is made up of 14 amino acids. V lost 8 bases to trimming and J lost 3 bases, with 14 bases between them. DNA for the CDR3: TGTGCCAGCGGCGCAGGGGTTATCAATCAGCCCCAGCATTTT. Translating gives CASGAGVINQPQHF.

The chain uses TRBV3-1 and TRBJ2-2; possible D gene TRBD2, 6 bases. Per the germline V gene, CDR1 is LGHDT and CDR2 is YNNKEL (reference sequence). Trimming took off 4 bases at V and 7 bases at J, with 13 bases between the two ends. This CDR3 is 14 amino acids long. CDR3 sequence: CASSPQTRGGELFF. The CDR3 coding sequence is TGTGCCAGCAGCCCCCAGACTAGAGGCGGGGAGCTGTTTTTT.

The chain joins TRBV4-3 to TRBJ2-2; the D gene is possibly TRBD2 (6 bases). The CDR3 covers 16 residues. Per germline, CDR1 LGHNA and CDR2 YSLEER. The V gene lost 0 bases and the J gene lost 4 bases, with 12 bases spanning the gap. The CDR3 nucleotides are TGCGCCAGCAGCCAAGATGTTAGCGGTTTCACCGGGGAGCTGTTTTTT. Encoded protein: CASSQDVSGFTGELFF.